The 10 T cell receptor beta chains given below trace back to one sample, sequenced in a study of T-cell reconstitution after alpha-beta-depleted transplantation in children. Preparing the TCRbeta library involved the use of unique molecular identifiers. TCRdb fed the PCR reads into MiXCR, producing one record per CDR3 protein. The sample includes about 980,000 distinct CDR3 sequences, around 30% of them seen just once. The sample in question was PBMCs, mostly from graft donor cells, obtained 360 days after TCRalphabeta/CD19-depleted stem cell transplant. These receptors all stem from a boy in the first two years of life who had a stem cell transplant for SCID, so the T cells may come from the graft donor.

This clonotype turned up a few times. The V and J genes are TRBV10-2 and TRBJ2-3; 9 nucleotides align to TRBD1. This CDR3 region has 14 residues. Unmatched junction bases numbered 8, after V lost 6 bases and J lost 7 bases. Germline CDR1 is WSHSY and CDR2 is SAAADI. The CDR3 sequence: CASSRDRVIYTQYF. The CDR3 nucleotides are TGCGCCAGCAGCCGGGACAGGGTAATATATACGCAGTATTTT.

This clonotype was counted only a few times. The CDR3 region has the DNA TGTGCCACCAGCAGAATCCCGGGACAGGGGACGAAGACCCAGTACTTC. Translation gives CATSRIPGQGTKTQYF. The gene calls are TRBV15 and TRBJ2-5; 10 nucleotides match TRBD1. Looked up from germline, CDR1 is LNHNV and CDR2 is YYDKDF (reference sequence). The CDR3 covers 16 residues. With V trimmed by 2 bases and J by 6 bases, 9 bases remained unmatched. Filled out from reference TRBV15 and TRBJ2-5, the complete variable domain reads DAMVIQNPRYQVTQFGKPVTLSCSQTLNHNVMYWYQQKSSQAPKLLFHYYDKDFNNEADTPDNFQSRRPNTSFCFLDIRSPGLGDTAMYLCATSRIPGQGTKTQYFGPGTRLLVL.

This clonotype has a handful of counts. The chain employs TRBV20-1 and TRBJ2-3; possible D gene TRBD1, 5 bases. V lost 5 bases, J lost 9 bases, and 12 bases lay in between. The CDR3 has 11 amino acids. Germline V lookup: CDR1 DFQATT, CDR2 SNEGSKA (reference sequence). Here the CDR3 DNA reads TGCAGTGCTCGTCTGACAGTAACGCAGTATTTT. Its protein is CSARLTVTQYF.

V is TRBV5-1 and J is TRBJ2-3; a weak D match, TRBD1 (5 bases). The CDR3 covers 16 residues. Germline-derived CDR1 and CDR2 are SGHRS and YFSETQ. Trimming took 6 bases from V and 0 from J, leaving 17 bases between them. The CDR3 nucleotides read TGCGCCAGCATGGCAGGGCCAACTCCTAGCACAGATACGCAGTATTTT. This encodes CASMAGPTPSTDTQYF.

In its sample, this clonotype was seen a few times. This chain uses TRBV4-1 with TRBJ1-2; no reliable D call. CDR3 length: 18 amino acids. Germline CDR1 and CDR2: MGHRA and YSYEKL. The V gene lost 1 base and the J gene lost 4 bases, with 22 bases spanning the gap. DNA for the CDR3: TGCGCCAGCAGCCAAGGAGCGAGGGCCGCGAGGGTCGGCTATGGCTACACCTTC. It translates to CASSQGARAARVGYGYTF.

J is TRBJ1-2 and V is TRBV4-2, with TRBD1 matching 7 bases. Germline values: CDR1 LGHNA, CDR2 YNFKEQ. CDR3 length: 17 residues. V lost 4 bases and J lost 7; bases outside the gene matches: 18. In DNA, the CDR3 is TGTGCCAGCAGCCGAGGAGGGACACAGGGGAACGCCTTTGGCTACACCTTC. This encodes CASSRGGTQGNAFGYTF.

This clonotype was counted between two and nine times. This chain uses TRBV9 with TRBJ2-7; possibly TRBD1 for D (5 bases). The length of the CDR3 is 13 residues. V gave up 0 bases and J gave up 6 bases, with 10 bases separating them. Germline V gives CDR1 SGDLS, CDR2 YYNGEE. This chain's CDR3 is CASSVGGLSEQYF. In DNA form, the CDR3 reads TGTGCCAGCAGCGTAGGGGGCCTAAGCGAGCAGTACTTC.

The chain uses TRBV12-5 and TRBJ2-2, with D possibly being TRBD1 (6 bases). V shed 3 bases and J shed 4 bases, with 18 bases lying between them. CDR1 is LGHNT and CDR2 is FRNRAP in the germline V gene. This CDR3 is built from 17 residues. The CDR3 sequence: CASGFAGATRGTGELFF. DNA of the CDR3: TGTGCTAGTGGTTTCGCAGGGGCTACCCGGGGCACCGGGGAGCTGTTTTTT.

CDR3 protein: CASSPFGAAQPQHF. The CDR3 bases are TGTGCCAGCAGCCCATTCGGGGCGGCTCAGCCCCAGCATTTT. This rearrangement joins TRBV7-2 to TRBJ1-5; tentative D call: TRBD1 (5 bases). The CDR3 contains 14 residues. The V end lost 5 bases, the J end lost 6 bases, and 14 bases lay between the germline ends. Germline CDR1 SGHTA, CDR2 FQGNSA.

This clonotype was observed many times. The chain uses TRBV12-3 or TRBV12-4 and TRBJ2-5; D not resolved. Trimming stripped 2 bases from V and 2 bases from J, with 12 bases between. The length of the CDR3 is 15 residues. DNA for the CDR3: TGTGCCAGCAGTTTACGCGCGTCACCTCAAGAGACCCAGTACTTC. As protein: CASSLRASPQETQYF.